These T cell receptor beta chains were read from a single sample in a study of blood T cell repertoires in COVID-19. Repertoires were generated with immunoSEQ multiplex PCR, while TCRdb's copy carries only in-frame clones and drops some. The data hold some 31,000 clones, with around four fifths observed a single time. Sequencing input: peripheral blood. These receptors all stem from a woman in her fifties or sixties with acute or convalescent COVID-19. The conserved cysteine and the conserved F or W are not part of the CDR3 here. A D gene is named only where the DNA matches it firmly.

>NA|TRBJ2-2|TRBV7-2
ASKGVNTGELF
>NA|TRBJ1-1|TRBV2
ASSDRTNTEAF
>TRBD2|TRBJ2-5|TRBV4-2
ASSPGGVAGSETQY
>NA|TRBJ1-2|TRBV12-3/TRBV12-4
ASATSGSDGYT
>NA|TRBJ1-2|TRBV28
ASSLGGGGRSPNYGYT
>NA|TRBJ2-7|TRBV6-1
ASSDGGLSDEQY
>NA|TRBJ1-2|TRBV5-1
ASSQAGRRNGYT
>TRBD1|TRBJ2-3|TRBV27
ASKLQGASDTQY
>TRBD2|TRBJ2-3|TRBV6-5
ASSYLAGFTDTQY
>NA|TRBJ2-3|TRBV11-2
ASSPFRGTQY
>NA|TRBJ2-3|TRBV7-3
ASSPNNRDTQY
>NA|TRBJ1-4|TRBV29-1
SARTPSEKLF
>TRBD1|TRBJ2-7|TRBV10-3
AISPGTGTYEQY
>NA|TRBJ1-1|TRBV6-1
ASSELRGNTEAF
>NA|TRBJ2-7|TRBV10-1
AGGHRYEQY